The rows below give T cell receptor beta chains drawn from one sample of a study of post-analysis software for immune sequencing data. TCRdb analysed the PCR reads with MiXCR anew, one entry per CDR3 protein. The sample lists a few hundred thousand distinct CDR3 sequences; around a third were seen once. Specimen: blood. The receptors come from a girl aged 5-17 years with multiple sclerosis. The CDR3 runs from the conserved cysteine through the conserved F or W. A D gene is named only where the DNA matches it firmly. Clone size is stated in some rows and not others, as once, few, many or a class when expanded.

.,TRBD1,TRBV6-7,TRBJ2-7,CASTPDRAPLEQYF,TGTGCCAGCACCCCAGACAGGGCTCCCCTCGAGCAGTACTTC
few,TRBD1,TRBV29-1,TRBJ2-7,CSVESRDRRPYEQYF,TGCAGCGTTGAGAGCCGGGACAGGAGGCCCTACGAGCAGTACTTC
.,.,TRBV6-6,TRBJ2-7,CASSYSSGDRYEQYF,TGTGCCAGCAGCTACTCTTCAGGGGACCGGTACGAGCAGTACTTC
.,.,TRBV20-1,TRBJ2-1,CSASLGGASNEQFF,TGCAGTGCTAGCTTAGGGGGGGCTTCCAATGAGCAGTTCTTC
few,TRBD2,TRBV28,TRBJ2-1,CASKEGLAGLWDEQFF,TGTGCCAGCAAAGAGGGACTAGCGGGGTTGTGGGATGAGCAGTTCTTC
.,.,TRBV12-3/TRBV12-4,TRBJ2-1,CASRSVTYYNEQFF,TGTGCCAGCAGGTCCGTCACATACTACAATGAGCAGTTCTTC
.,TRBD2,TRBV20-1,TRBJ2-1,CSARDPSGADEQFF,TGCAGTGCTAGAGATCCTAGCGGGGCCGATGAGCAGTTCTTC
.,.,TRBV10-3,TRBJ2-5,CAISESSGQETQYF,TGTGCCATCAGTGAGTCGAGTGGCCAAGAGACCCAGTACTTC
few,.,TRBV20-1,TRBJ2-7,CSAGVRGVSYEQYF,TGCAGTGCTGGGGTGAGGGGGGTCTCCTACGAGCAGTACTTC
.,.,TRBV19,TRBJ1-1,CASSPTPWMTEAFF,TGTGCCAGTAGTCCCACCCCATGGATGACTGAAGCTTTCTTT
few,.,TRBV12-3/TRBV12-4,TRBJ2-4,CASSPRGRGENIQYF,TGTGCCAGCAGTCCCCGGGGGCGGGGAGAAAACATTCAGTACTTC
.,.,TRBV28,TRBJ2-1,CASRRGPSYNEQFF,TGTGCCAGCAGAAGGGGCCCCTCCTACAATGAGCAGTTCTTC
once,.,TRBV6-6,TRBJ2-3,CATRQANTDTQYF,TGTGCCACTCGACAGGCAAACACAGATACGCAGTATTTT
.,.,TRBV5-6,TRBJ2-7,CASRPGWGTGEQYF,TGTGCCAGCAGACCAGGGTGGGGAACAGGCGAGCAGTACTTC
.,.,TRBV14,TRBJ2-1,CASSQASLPYNEQFF,TGTGCCAGCAGCCAAGCGTCGCTCCCCTACAATGAGCAGTTCTTC
.,TRBD2,TRBV2,TRBJ2-5,CASSQTSAFQETQYF,TGTGCCAGCAGCCAGACTAGCGCCTTCCAAGAGACCCAGTACTTC
.,.,TRBV10-2,TRBJ1-2,CASRAGTLYGYTF,TGCGCCAGTCGGGCAGGGACTCTCTATGGCTACACCTTC
.,.,TRBV20-1,TRBJ1-2,CGARGDIGNGYTF,TGCGGTGCTAGAGGAGACATTGGGAATGGCTACACCTTC
.,.,TRBV2,TRBJ2-5,CASSEADSETQYF,TGTGCCAGCAGTGAAGCCGATTCGGAGACCCAGTACTTC
few,TRBD1,TRBV12-3/TRBV12-4,TRBJ2-5,CASSSGQLETQYF,TGTGCCAGCTCTTCGGGACAGCTAGAGACCCAGTACTTC
.,TRBD1,TRBV27,TRBJ2-7,CASSDRTGSSYEQYF,TGTGCCAGCAGCGACAGGACAGGGTCCTCCTACGAGCAGTACTTC
few,.,TRBV12-3/TRBV12-4,TRBJ1-1,CASRGMLPPGAFF,TGTGCCAGCAGGGGGATGCTCCCCCCCGGGGCTTTCTTT